One sample yielded the 20 T cell receptor beta chains listed below, sequenced in a study of T-cell reconstitution after alpha-beta-depleted transplantation in children. This sample's TCRbeta library carried unique molecular identifier barcodes. In TCRdb, the PCR reads were re-called with MiXCR into one record per CDR3 protein. The table includes 300,000 to 400,000 distinct CDR3 sequences, 10% to 15% detected once. Sequenced material: PBMCs, taken from the stem cell graft. These receptors were collected from a human donor who donated a stem cell graft to a child with Fanconi anemia.

This clonotype has ten or more counts. The V and J genes are TRBV20-1 and TRBJ2-1; D gene uncertain. The CDR3 has 14 residues. Between the trimmed V and J ends, which lost 5 bases and 8 bases, there was a span of 19 bases. Germline CDR1 DFQATT, CDR2 SNEGSKA (reference sequence). CDR3 in amino acids: CSALYSVVTHEQFF. The DNA for the CDR3 is TGCAGTGCTCTTTATTCTGTGGTAACCCATGAGCAGTTCTTC.

CDR3 region: CAITRDGDTEAFF. The DNA for the CDR3 is TGTGCCATCACGAGGGACGGGGACACTGAAGCTTTCTTT. The rearrangement links TRBV10-3 to TRBJ1-1, with a tentative D call TRBD1 (5 bases). The CDR3 is 13 residues long. CDR1 ENHRY and CDR2 SYGVKD come from the germline V gene. Between the trimmed V and J ends, which lost 7 bases and 3 bases, there was a span of 12 bases.

This clonotype has a count of ten or more. The chain is built from TRBV10-2 and TRBJ2-2, with D uncertain. V dropped 0 bases and J dropped 6 bases, with 11 bases sitting between them. The CDR3 length is 15 residues. Germline V gene sequence: CDR1 WSHSY, CDR2 SAAADI. The chain's CDR3 is CASSESGAFAGELFF. The DNA for the CDR3 is TGCGCCAGCAGTGAGTCAGGTGCTTTTGCCGGGGAGCTGTTTTTT.

The chain uses TRBV2 and TRBJ2-1, with TRBD2 matching over 10 bases. The CDR3 length is 14 residues. The germline CDR1 and CDR2 sequences are SNHLY and FYNNEI. V gave up 6 bases and J gave up 6 bases; unmatched junction bases: 5. The CDR3 DNA reads TGTGCCAGCAGATATAGCGGGGGGTTCAATGAGCAGTTCTTC. Protein: CASRYSGGFNEQFF.

The chain uses TRBV19 and TRBJ2-3; D may be TRBD1 (6 bases). Germline V lookup: CDR1 LNHDA, CDR2 SQIVND (reference sequence). The CDR3 length is 15 residues. Trimming stripped 4 bases from V and 1 base from J, with 12 bases between. The CDR3 sequence: CASSTPGQRTDTQYF. The CDR3 DNA reads TGTGCCAGTAGTACTCCCGGACAGCGCACAGATACGCAGTATTTT.

This clonotype was found many times. The CDR3 reads CASSVVGTEAFF. In DNA, the CDR3 is TGTGCCAGCAGCGTAGTGGGCACTGAAGCTTTCTTT. V is TRBV9 and J is TRBJ1-1; D ambiguous. This CDR3 spans 12 amino acids. V lost 0 bases to trimming and J lost 4 bases, with 4 bases between them. Germline lookup yields CDR1 SGDLS and CDR2 YYNGEE.

At least ten counts were recorded for this clonotype. V is TRBV4-2 and J is TRBJ2-2, with D uncertain. Germline V gives CDR1 LGHNA, CDR2 YNFKEQ. CDR3 length: 14 amino acids. V was trimmed by 1 base and J by 0 bases, leaving 3 bases between them. The CDR3 coding sequence is TGTGCCAGCAGCCAAGTAGCGAACACCGGGGAGCTGTTTTTT. Protein product: CASSQVANTGELFF.

This clonotype was detected only a few times. This chain joins TRBV20-1 and TRBJ1-2; no reliable D call. The CDR3 consists of 14 residues. Per germline, CDR1 DFQATT and CDR2 SNEGSKA (reference sequence). Trimming left V 5 bases short and J 4 bases short, with 17 bases between. The CDR3 region has the DNA TGCAGTGCTCAACCGACCCGGGGAGGCTATGGCTACACCTTC. It encodes CSAQPTRGGYGYTF.

This clonotype was seen only a few times. This chain uses TRBV5-1 with TRBJ1-2, with D unresolved. This CDR3 has 14 residues. V was cut by 6 bases and J by 0 bases, with 12 bases left in between. Looked up from germline, CDR1 is SGHRS and CDR2 is YFSETQ. CDR3 loop: CASNRDRSNYGYTF. CDR3 nucleotides: TGCGCCAGCAATAGGGATCGGTCTAACTATGGCTACACCTTC.

The rearrangement links TRBV5-1 to TRBJ1-4; 8 bases are a match to TRBD1. Germline V gene lookup returns CDR1 SGHRS and CDR2 YFSETQ. This CDR3 contains 14 residues. The J segment lost 8 bases and the V segment lost 2 bases, leaving 5 bases of the junction unmatched. The CDR3 DNA reads as TGCGCCAGCAGCTTCGCACAGGGGGACGAAAAACTGTTTTTT. Residues: CASSFAQGDEKLFF.

This clonotype came up a few times. The V call is TRBV7-2, the J call TRBJ2-2; D might be TRBD1 or TRBD2, each matching 5 bases. The CDR3 is 14 residues long. Trimming removed 1 base at V and 9 bases at J, with 12 bases between. Germline V gene lookup returns CDR1 SGHTA and CDR2 FQGNSA. The chain's CDR3 is CASSLGGMPRELFF. For the CDR3, the DNA is TGTGCCAGCAGCTTAGGGGGGATGCCCCGGGAGCTGTTTTTT.

This clonotype was counted only a few times. CDR3 loop: CASSYEGRPLHF. The DNA for the CDR3 is TGTGCCAGCAGTTACGAGGGTCGCCCCCTCCACTTT. The chain couples TRBV6-5 to TRBJ1-6; unclear D gene. V shed 2 bases and J shed 13 bases, with 9 bases lying between them. Per germline, CDR1 MNHEY and CDR2 SVGAGI. The CDR3 is made up of 12 amino acids.

This clonotype was seen repeatedly, ten times or more. The chain joins TRBV29-1 to TRBJ2-2; TRBD2 matches at 7 bases. The CDR3 covers 13 residues. With V trimmed by 4 bases and J by 3 bases, 2 bases remained unmatched. Per the germline V gene, CDR1 is SQVTM and CDR2 is ANQGSEA. CDR3 nucleotide sequence: TGCAGCGTTGCAAGCGGGGACACCGGGGAGCTGTTTTTT. Translated, it gives CSVASGDTGELFF.

This clonotype was counted only a few times. The chain employs TRBV30 and TRBJ1-1; D is possibly TRBD1 (6 bases). V shed 3 bases and J shed 10 bases, with 21 bases lying between them. Germline CDR1 reads GTSNPN; CDR2 reads SVGIG (reference sequence). The CDR3 covers 14 residues. CDR3 DNA: TGTGCCTGGAGGATCTCGACGCCCGGGGGCGCAGCTTTCTTT. Its protein is CAWRISTPGGAAFF.

This sequence joins TRBV4-2 and TRBJ1-1; D unclear. Between the trimmed V and J ends, which lost 0 bases and 7 bases, there was a span of 15 bases. The length of the CDR3 is 15 residues. The germline V gene encodes CDR1 LGHNA and CDR2 YNFKEQ. The CDR3 DNA follows: TGTGCCAGCAGCCAAGATACGGCGGCATGGGGTGAAGCTTTCTTT. Encoded protein: CASSQDTAAWGEAFF.

Many counts were recorded for this clonotype. The chain's CDR3 is CASSLADLVDTQYF. The CDR3, as DNA: TGTGCCAGCAGCTTAGCTGATCTCGTAGATACGCAGTATTTT. V usage is TRBV7-6 and J usage is TRBJ2-3; D is undetermined. With 0 bases removed from V and 5 bases from J, the gap between germline ends came to 9 bases. Germline V CDR1 and CDR2: SGHVS, FNYEAQ. This CDR3 is built from 14 residues.

The chain employs TRBV6-2 or TRBV6-3 and TRBJ2-1; possible D gene TRBD2, 5 bases. This CDR3 spans 13 amino acids. The V gene lost 7 bases and the J gene lost 7 bases, with 14 bases spanning the gap. Germline V gene data show CDR1 as MNHEY and CDR2 as SVGEGT. The CDR3 DNA is TGTGCCAGCAAATATGGGCCGGGGAATGAGCAGTTCTTC. Amino acid sequence: CASKYGPGNEQFF.

There are a few counts of this clonotype. The chain links TRBV7-7 to TRBJ2-1; D remains ambiguous. V shed 1 base and J shed 7 bases, with 8 bases lying between them. Germline values: CDR1 SSHAT, CDR2 FNYEAQ (reference sequence). There are 13 residues in the CDR3. CDR3 coding DNA: TGTGCCAGCAGCTTAGGGTTCCTGAATGAGCAGTTCTTC. It is translated as CASSLGFLNEQFF.

Many counts were recorded for this clonotype. This rearrangement joins TRBV7-9 to TRBJ2-1; 9 bases are a match to TRBD1. The CDR3 totals 14 residues. The germline gives CDR1 SEHNR, CDR2 FQNEAQ (reference sequence). The V gene end was trimmed by 5 bases and the J gene end by 2 bases; junction bases not matched to a gene: 1. The CDR3 DNA follows: TGTGCCAGCAGCAGGGACAGGGCCTACAATGAGCAGTTCTTC. Encoded protein: CASSRDRAYNEQFF.

This clonotype has at least ten counts. This chain connects TRBV9 to TRBJ2-1; D gene unclear. The V end lost 4 bases, the J end lost 8 bases, and 13 bases lay between the germline ends. The CDR3 is 13 residues long. Germline V lookup: CDR1 SGDLS, CDR2 YYNGEE. The CDR3 here is CASSPSPGHEQFF. CDR3 in DNA: TGTGCCAGCAGCCCCTCCCCCGGACATGAGCAGTTCTTC.